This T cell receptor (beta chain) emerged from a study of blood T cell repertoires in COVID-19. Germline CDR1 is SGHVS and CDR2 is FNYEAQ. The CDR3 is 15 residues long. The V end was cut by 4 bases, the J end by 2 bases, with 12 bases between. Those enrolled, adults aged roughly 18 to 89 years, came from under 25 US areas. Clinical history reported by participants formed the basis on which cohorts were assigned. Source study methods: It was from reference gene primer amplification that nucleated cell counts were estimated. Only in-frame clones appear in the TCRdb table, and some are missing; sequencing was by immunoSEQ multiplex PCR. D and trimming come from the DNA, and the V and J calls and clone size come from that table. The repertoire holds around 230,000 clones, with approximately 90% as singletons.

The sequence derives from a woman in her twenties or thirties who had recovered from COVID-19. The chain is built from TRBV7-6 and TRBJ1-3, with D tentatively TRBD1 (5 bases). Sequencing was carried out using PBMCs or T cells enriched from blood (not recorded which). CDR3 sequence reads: CASSSFGRAGNTIYF. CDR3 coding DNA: TGTGCCAGCAGCTCTTTTGGCAGGGCTGGAAACACCATATATTTT.